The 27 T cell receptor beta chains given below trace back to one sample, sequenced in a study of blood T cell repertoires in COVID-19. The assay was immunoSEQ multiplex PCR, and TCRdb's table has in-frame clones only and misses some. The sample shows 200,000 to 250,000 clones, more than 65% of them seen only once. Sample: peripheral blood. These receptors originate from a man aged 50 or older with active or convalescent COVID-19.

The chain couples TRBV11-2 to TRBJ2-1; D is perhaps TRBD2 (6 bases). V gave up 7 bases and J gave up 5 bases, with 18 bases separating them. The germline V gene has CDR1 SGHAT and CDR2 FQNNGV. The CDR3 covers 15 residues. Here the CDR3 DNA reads TGTGCCAGCACCCTGGGTGGAGGGTGGCACAATGAGCAGTTCTTC. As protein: CASTLGGGWHNEQFF.

CDR3 sequence: CASSSNRGRWTEAFF. The DNA for the CDR3 is TGTGCCAGCAGTAGCAACAGGGGGCGGTGGACTGAAGCTTTCTTT. This chain links TRBV25-1 with TRBJ1-1, with TRBD1 matching over 9 bases. The CDR3 is made up of 15 amino acids. CDR1 MGHDK and CDR2 SYGVNS come from the germline V gene. V dropped 5 bases and J dropped 5; count of bases not matched to a gene: 9.

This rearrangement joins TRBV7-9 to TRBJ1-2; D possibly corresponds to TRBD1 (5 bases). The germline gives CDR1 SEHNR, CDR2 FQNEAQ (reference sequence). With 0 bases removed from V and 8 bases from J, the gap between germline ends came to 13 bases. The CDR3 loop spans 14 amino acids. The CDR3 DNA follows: TGTGCCAGCAGCTTAGCGACAGTTCTCTGGGGCTACACCTTC. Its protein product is CASSLATVLWGYTF.

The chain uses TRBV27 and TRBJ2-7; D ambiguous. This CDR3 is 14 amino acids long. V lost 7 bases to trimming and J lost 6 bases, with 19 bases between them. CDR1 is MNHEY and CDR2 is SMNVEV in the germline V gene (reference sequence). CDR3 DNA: TGTGCCAGCATCCCCCCCTGGGCCAGGTCCGAGCAGTACGTC. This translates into CASIPPWARSEQYV.

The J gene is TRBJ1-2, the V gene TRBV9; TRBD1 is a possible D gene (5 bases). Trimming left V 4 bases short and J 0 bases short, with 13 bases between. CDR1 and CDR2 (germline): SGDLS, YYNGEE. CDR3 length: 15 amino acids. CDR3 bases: TGTGCCAGCAGCCCGGGGGACGGCCCTAACTATGGCTACACCTTC. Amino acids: CASSPGDGPNYGYTF.

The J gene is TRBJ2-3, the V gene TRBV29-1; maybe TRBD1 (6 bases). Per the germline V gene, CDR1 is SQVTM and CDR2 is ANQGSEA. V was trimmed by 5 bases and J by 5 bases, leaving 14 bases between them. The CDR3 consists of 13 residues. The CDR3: CSVQGPSGDTQYF. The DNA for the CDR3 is TGCAGCGTTCAGGGGCCATCAGGAGATACGCAGTATTTT.

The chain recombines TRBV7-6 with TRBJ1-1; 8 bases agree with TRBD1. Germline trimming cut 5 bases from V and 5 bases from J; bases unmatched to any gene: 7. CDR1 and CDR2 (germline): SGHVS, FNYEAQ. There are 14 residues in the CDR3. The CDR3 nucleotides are TGTGCCAGCAGCGCCGACAGGGGAGTGACTGAAGCTTTCTTT. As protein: CASSADRGVTEAFF.

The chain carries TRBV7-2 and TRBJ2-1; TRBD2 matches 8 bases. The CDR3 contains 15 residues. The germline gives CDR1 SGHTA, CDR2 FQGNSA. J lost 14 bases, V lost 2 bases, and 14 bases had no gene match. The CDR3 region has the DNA TGTGCCAGCAGCTTATTTGAAGGGTTAGCGGGATCGGAGTTCTTC. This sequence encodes CASSLFEGLAGSEFF. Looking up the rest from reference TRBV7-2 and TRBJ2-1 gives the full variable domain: GAGVSQSPSNKVTEKGKDVELRCDPISGHTALYWYRQSLGQGLEFLIYFQGNSAPDKSGLPSDRFSAERTGGSVSTLTIQRTQQEDSAVYLCASSLFEGLAGSEFFGPGTRLTVL.

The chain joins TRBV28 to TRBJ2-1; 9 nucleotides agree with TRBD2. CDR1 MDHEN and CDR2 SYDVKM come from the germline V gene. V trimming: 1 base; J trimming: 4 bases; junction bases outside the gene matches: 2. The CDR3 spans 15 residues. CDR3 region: CASSLFAGGYNEQFF. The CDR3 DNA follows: TGTGCCAGCAGTTTATTTGCGGGAGGGTACAATGAGCAGTTCTTC.

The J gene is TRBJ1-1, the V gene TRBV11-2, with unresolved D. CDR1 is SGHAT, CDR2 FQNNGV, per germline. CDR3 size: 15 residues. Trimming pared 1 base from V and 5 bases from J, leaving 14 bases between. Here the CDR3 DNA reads TGTGCCAGCAGCTTAGTGCCGGGAGTGGGTACTGAAGCTTTCTTT. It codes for CASSLVPGVGTEAFF. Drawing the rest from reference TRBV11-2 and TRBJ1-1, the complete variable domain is EAGVAQSPRYKIIEKRQSVAFWCNPISGHATLYWYQQILGQGPKLLIQFQNNGVVDDSQLPKDRFSAERLKGVDSTLKIQPAKLEDSAVYLCASSLVPGVGTEAFFGQGTRLTVV.

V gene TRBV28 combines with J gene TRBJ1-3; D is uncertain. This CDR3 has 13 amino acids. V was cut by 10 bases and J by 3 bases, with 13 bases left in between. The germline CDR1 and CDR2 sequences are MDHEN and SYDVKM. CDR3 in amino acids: CAIKESGGNTIYF. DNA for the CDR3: TGTGCCATAAAGGAGTCCGGTGGAAACACCATATATTTT. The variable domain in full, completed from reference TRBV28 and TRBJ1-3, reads DVKVTQSSRYLVKRTGEKVFLECVQDMDHENMFWYRQDPGLGLRLIYFSYDVKMKEKGDIPEGYSVSREKKERFSLILESASTNQTSMYLCAIKESGGNTIYFGEGSWLTVV.

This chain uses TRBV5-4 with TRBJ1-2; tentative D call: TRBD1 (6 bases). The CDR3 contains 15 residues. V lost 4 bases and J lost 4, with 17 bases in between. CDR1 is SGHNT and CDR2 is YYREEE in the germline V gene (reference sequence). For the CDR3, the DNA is TGTGCCAGCAGCCGGGGGGGGGACATTTTCTATGGCTACACCTTC. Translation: CASSRGGDIFYGYTF.

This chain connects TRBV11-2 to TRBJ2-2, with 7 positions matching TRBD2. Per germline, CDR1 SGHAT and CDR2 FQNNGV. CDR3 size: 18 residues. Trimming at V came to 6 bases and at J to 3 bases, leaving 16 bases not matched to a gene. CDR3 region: CASRAYRAGPRDTGELFF. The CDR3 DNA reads TGTGCCAGCAGGGCTTATAGAGCGGGACCGAGGGACACCGGGGAGCTGTTTTTT.

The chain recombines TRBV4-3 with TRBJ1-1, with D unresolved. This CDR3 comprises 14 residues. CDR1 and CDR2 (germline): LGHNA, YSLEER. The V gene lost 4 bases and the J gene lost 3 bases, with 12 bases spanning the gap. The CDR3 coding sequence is TGCGCCAGCAGCCGCGAGGGAGGGTACACTGAAGCTTTCTTT. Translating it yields CASSREGGYTEAFF.

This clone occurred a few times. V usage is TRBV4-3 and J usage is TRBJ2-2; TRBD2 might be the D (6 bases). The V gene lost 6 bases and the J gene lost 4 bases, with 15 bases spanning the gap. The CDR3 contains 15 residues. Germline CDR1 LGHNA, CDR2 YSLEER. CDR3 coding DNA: TGCGCCAGCAGTCCTTTCGCCGGGGGCACCGGGGAGCTGTTTTTT. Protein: CASSPFAGGTGELFF.

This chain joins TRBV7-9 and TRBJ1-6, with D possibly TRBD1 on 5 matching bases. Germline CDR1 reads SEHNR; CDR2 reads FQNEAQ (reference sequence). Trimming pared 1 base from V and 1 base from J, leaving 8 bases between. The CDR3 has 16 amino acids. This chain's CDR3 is CASSLGGASYNSPLHF. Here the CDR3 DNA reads TGTGCCAGCAGCTTAGGGGGCGCGTCCTATAATTCACCCCTCCACTTT.

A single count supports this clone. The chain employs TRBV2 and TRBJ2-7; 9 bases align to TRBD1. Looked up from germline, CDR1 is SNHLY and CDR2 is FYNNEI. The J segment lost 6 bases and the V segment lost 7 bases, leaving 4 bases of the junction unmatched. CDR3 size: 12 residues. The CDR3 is CASILDRGEQYF. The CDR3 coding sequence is TGTGCCAGCATCTTGGACAGGGGCGAGCAGTACTTC.

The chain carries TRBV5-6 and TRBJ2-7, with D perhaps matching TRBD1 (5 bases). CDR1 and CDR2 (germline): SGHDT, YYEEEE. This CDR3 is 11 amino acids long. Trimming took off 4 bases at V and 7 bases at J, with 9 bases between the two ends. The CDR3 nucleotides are TGTGCCAGCAGCATCCAGGGAGAGCAGTACTTC. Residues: CASSIQGEQYF.

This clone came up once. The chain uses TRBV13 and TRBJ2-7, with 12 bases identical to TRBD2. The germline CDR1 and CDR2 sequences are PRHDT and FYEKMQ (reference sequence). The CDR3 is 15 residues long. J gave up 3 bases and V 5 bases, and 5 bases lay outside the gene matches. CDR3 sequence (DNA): TGTGCCAGCAGCGCCCAGACTAGCGGGGGCTACGAGCAGTACTTC. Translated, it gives CASSAQTSGGYEQYF.

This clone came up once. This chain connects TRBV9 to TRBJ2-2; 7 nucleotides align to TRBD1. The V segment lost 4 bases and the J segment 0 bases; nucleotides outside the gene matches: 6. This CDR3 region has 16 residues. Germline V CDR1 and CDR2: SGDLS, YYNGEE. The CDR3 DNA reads TGTGCCAGCAGCCCCGGGACAGCCTCGAACACCGGGGAGCTGTTTTTT. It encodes CASSPGTASNTGELFF.

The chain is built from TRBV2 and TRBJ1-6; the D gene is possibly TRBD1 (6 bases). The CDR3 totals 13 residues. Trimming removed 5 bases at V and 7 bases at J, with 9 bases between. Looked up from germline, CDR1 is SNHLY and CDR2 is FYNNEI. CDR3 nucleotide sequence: TGTGCCAGCAGTCAGGGGAAGAATTCACCCCTCCACTTT. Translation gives CASSQGKNSPLHF.

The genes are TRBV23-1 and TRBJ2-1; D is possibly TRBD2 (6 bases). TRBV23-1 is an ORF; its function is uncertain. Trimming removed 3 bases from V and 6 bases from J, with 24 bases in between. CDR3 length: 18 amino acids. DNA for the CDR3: TGCGCCAGCAGTCACCCTCGACTAGGCGGGCTAGCCCCCAATGAGCAGTTCTTC. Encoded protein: CASSHPRLGGLAPNEQFF.

CDR3 nucleotides: TGTGCCACCAGCAGAGATCAGGGAAGGGGTTCACCCCTCCACTTT. It encodes CATSRDQGRGSPLHF. The chain combines TRBV15 with TRBJ1-6; D might be TRBD1 (5 bases). The CDR3 is 15 residues long. Germline V CDR1 and CDR2: LNHNV, YYDKDF (reference sequence). V was shortened by 0 bases and J by 9 bases, with 12 bases between the two germline ends.

The CDR3 is CASSQDLESKQFF. CDR3 DNA: TGTGCCAGCAGCCAAGATCTGGAGAGTAAGCAGTTCTTC. The chain recombines TRBV3-1 (or the pseudogene TRBV3-2) with TRBJ2-1; D remains unclear. The V and J ends lost 0 bases and 11 bases respectively, with 11 bases between them. This CDR3 is 13 amino acids long. Germline CDR1 and CDR2: LGHDT and YNNKEL (reference sequence).

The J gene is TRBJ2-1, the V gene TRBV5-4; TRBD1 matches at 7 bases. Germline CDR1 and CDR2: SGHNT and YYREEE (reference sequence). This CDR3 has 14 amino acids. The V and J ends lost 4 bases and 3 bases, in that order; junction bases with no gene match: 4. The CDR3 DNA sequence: TGTGCCAGCAGCACGGGACAGTTCTACAATGAGCAGTTCTTC. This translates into CASSTGQFYNEQFF.

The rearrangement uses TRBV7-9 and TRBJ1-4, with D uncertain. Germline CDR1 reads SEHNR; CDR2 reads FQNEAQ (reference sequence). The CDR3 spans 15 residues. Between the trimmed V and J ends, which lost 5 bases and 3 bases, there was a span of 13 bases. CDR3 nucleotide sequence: TGTGCCAGCAGCCCCGGGGAAGCCGCTAATGAAAAACTGTTTTTT. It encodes CASSPGEAANEKLFF.

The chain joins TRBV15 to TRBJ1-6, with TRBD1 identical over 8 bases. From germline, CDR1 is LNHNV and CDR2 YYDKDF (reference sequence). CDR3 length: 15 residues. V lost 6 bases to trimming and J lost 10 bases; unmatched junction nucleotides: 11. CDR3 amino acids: CATRKPGGRGSPLHF. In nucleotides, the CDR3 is TGTGCCACCAGGAAACCAGGGGGCAGAGGGTCACCCCTCCACTTT.